The sequence of this TCR beta chain was determined in a study of identical twins. Study outcomes and limitations: Out-of-frame sharing of TCR alpha in monozygotic twins was underestimated by models. Donors were not followed over many years; analysis was cross-sectional. Out-of-frame alpha sequences shared between twins exhibited an excess of low generation probability.

This clonotype was observed a handful of times. Its antigen remains unknown. V lost 4 bases and J lost 6, with 10 bases in between. Germline CDR1 reads SGHVS; CDR2 reads FQNEAQ. The CDR3 covers 14 residues. MiXCR was run by TCRdb on the 5' RACE reads, yielding one entry per CDR3 protein. The profile covers some 1,700,000 distinct CDR3 sequences, with around 33% appearing a single time and 0.25% to 0.3% taken by the ten largest. Sample: cord blood. The V call is TRBV7-8, the J call TRBJ1-6; a possible D gene is TRBD1 (5 bases). The TCR originated in a newborn girl in good health. DNA of the CDR3: TGTGCCAGCAGCTCCCGGACAAGTAATTCACCCCTCCACTTT. Amino acids: CASSSRTSNSPLHF. Full variable domain (remainder filled in from reference TRBV7-8 and TRBJ1-6): GAGVSQSPRYKVAKRGQDVALRCDPISGHVSLFWYQQALGQGPEFLTYFQNEAQLDKSGLPSDRFFAERPEGSVSTLKIQRTQQEDSAVYLCASSSRTSNSPLHFGNGTRLTVT.